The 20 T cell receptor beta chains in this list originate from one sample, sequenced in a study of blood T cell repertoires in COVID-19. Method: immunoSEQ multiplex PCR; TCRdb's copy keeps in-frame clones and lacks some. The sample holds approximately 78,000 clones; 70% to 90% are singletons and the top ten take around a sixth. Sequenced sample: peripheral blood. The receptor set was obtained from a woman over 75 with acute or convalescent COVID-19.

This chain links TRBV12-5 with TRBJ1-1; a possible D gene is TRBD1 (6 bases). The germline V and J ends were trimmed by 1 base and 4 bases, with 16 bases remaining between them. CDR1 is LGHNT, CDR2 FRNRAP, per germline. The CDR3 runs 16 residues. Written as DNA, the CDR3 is TGTGCTAGTGGTTTGGCGGCAGGGGTATCGGGCACTGAAGCTTTCTTT. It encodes CASGLAAGVSGTEAFF. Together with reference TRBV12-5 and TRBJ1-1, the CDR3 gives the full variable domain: DARVTQTPRHKVTEMGQEVTMRCQPILGHNTVFWYRQTMMQGLELLAYFRNRAPLDDSGMPKDRFSAEMPDATLATLKIQPSEPRDSAVYFCASGLAAGVSGTEAFFGQGTRLTVV.

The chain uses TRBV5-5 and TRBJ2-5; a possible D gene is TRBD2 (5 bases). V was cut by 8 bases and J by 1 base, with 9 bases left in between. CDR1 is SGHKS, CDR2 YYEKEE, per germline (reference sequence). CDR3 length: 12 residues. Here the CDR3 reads CASAGPQETQYF. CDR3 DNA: TGTGCCAGTGCGGGTCCCCAAGAGACCCAGTACTTC.

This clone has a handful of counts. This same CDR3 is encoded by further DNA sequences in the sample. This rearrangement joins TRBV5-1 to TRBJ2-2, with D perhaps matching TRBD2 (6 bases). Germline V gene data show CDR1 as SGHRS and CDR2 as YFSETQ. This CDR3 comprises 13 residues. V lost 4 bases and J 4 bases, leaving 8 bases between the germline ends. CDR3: CASSPGGTGELFF. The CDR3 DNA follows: TGCGCCAGCAGCCCCGGGGGCACCGGGGAGCTGTTTTTT.

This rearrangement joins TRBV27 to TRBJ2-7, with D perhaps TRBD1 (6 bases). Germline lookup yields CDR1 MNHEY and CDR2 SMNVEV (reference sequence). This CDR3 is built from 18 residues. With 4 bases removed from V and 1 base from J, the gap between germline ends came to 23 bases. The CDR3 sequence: CASSSIAPGERGSYEQYF. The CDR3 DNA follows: TGTGCCAGCAGTTCTATCGCCCCGGGTGAGAGGGGGTCCTACGAGCAGTACTTC.

CDR3 region: CASSEGAGGWNTEAFF. As DNA, the CDR3 is TGTGCCAGCAGTGAAGGGGCAGGGGGCTGGAACACTGAAGCTTTCTTT. The chain links TRBV6-1 to TRBJ1-1; TRBD1 agrees at 8 bases. There are 16 residues in the CDR3. The junction had 5 bases not matched to a gene; V was cut back by 1 base and J by 1 base. Per germline, CDR1 MNHNS and CDR2 SASEGT.

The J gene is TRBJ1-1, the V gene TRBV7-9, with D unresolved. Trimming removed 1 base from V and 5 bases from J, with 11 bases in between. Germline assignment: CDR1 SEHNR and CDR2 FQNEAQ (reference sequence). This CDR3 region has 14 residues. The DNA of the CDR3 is TGTGCCAGCAGCTTAGAAGTAGGGAGGACTGAAGCTTTCTTT. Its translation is CASSLEVGRTEAFF. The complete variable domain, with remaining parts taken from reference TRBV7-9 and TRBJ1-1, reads DTGVSQNPRHKITKRGQNVTFRCDPISEHNRLYWYRQTLGQGPEFLTYFQNEAQLEKSRLLSDRFSAERPKGSFSTLEIQRTEQGDSAMYLCASSLEVGRTEAFFGQGTRLTVV.

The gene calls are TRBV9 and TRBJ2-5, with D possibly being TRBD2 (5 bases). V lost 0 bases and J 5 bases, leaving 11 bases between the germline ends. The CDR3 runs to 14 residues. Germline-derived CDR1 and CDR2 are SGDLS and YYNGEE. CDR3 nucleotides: TGTGCCAGCAGCGTAGCCGGGAATGGTGAGACCCAGTACTTC. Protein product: CASSVAGNGETQYF.

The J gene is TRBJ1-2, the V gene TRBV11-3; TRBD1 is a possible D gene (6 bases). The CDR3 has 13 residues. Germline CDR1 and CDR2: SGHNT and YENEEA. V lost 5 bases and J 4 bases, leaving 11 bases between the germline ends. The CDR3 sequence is CASSPGQFYGYTF. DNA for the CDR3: TGTGCCAGCAGCCCAGGACAGTTCTATGGCTACACCTTC.

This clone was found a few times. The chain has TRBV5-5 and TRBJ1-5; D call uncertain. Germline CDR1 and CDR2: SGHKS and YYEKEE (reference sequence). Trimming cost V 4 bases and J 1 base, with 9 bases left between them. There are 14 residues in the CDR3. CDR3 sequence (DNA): TGTGCCAGCAGCGGTGACACAAGCAATCAGCCCCAGCATTTT. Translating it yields CASSGDTSNQPQHF.

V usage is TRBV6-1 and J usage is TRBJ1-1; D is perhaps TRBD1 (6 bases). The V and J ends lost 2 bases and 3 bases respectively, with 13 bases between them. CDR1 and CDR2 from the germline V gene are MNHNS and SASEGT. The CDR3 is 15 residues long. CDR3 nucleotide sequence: TGTGCCAGCAGTGAACAGGGGTTCGTGGACACTGAAGCTTTCTTT. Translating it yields CASSEQGFVDTEAFF.

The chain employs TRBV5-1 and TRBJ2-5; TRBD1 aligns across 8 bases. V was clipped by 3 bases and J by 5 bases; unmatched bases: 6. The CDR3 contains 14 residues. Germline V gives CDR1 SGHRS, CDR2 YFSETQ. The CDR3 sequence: CASSWPRTGETQYF. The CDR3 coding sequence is TGCGCCAGCAGCTGGCCCAGGACAGGGGAGACCCAGTACTTC. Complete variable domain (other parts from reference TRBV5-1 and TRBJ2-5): KAGVTQTPRYLIKTRGQQVTLSCSPISGHRSVSWYQQTPGQGLQFLFEYFSETQRNKGNFPGRFSGRQFSNSRSEMNVSTLELGDSALYLCASSWPRTGETQYFGPGTRLLVL.

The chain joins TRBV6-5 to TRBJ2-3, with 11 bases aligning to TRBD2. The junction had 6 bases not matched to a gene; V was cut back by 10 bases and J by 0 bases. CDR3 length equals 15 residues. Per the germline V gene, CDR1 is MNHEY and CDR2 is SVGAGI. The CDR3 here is CATHSGRASTDTQYF. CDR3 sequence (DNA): TGTGCCACCCATAGCGGGAGGGCTAGCACAGATACGCAGTATTTT.

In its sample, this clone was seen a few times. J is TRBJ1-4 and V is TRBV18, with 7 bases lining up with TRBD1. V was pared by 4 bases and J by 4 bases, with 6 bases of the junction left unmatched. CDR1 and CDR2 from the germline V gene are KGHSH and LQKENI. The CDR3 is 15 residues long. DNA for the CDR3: TGTGCCAGCTCACGAAGACAGGGAGTTAATGAAAAACTGTTTTTT. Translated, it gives CASSRRQGVNEKLFF.

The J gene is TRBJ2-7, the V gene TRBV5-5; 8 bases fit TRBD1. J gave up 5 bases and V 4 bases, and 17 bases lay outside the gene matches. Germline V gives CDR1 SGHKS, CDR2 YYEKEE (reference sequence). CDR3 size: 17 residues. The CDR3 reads CASSRAGGAVTLDEQYF. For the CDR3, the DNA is TGTGCCAGCAGCAGGGCAGGGGGCGCGGTAACCCTAGACGAGCAGTACTTC.

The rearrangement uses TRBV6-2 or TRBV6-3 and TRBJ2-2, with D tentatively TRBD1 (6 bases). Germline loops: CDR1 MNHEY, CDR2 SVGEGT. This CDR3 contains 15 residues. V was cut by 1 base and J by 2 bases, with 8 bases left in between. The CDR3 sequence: CASSYLGGNTGELFF. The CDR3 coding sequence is TGTGCCAGCAGTTACTTAGGGGGTAACACCGGGGAGCTGTTTTTT.

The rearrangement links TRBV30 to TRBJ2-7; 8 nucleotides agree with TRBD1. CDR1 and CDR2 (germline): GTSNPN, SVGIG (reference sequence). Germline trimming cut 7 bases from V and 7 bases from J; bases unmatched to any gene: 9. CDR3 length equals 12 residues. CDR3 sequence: CASHQGAGEQYF. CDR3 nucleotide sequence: TGTGCCTCCCATCAGGGGGCGGGGGAGCAGTACTTC.

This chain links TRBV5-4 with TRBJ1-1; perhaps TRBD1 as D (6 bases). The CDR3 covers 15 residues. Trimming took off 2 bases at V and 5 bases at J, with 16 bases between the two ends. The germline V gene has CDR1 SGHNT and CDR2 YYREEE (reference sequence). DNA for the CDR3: TGTGCCAGCAGCTTACCAAGGACAGAGCGGACTGAAGCTTTCTTT. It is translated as CASSLPRTERTEAFF. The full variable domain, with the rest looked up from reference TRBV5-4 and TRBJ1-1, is ETGVTQSPTHLIKTRGQQVTLRCSSQSGHNTVSWYQQALGQGPQFIFQYYREEENGRGNFPPRFSGLQFPNYSSELNVNALELDDSALYLCASSLPRTERTEAFFGQGTRLTVV.

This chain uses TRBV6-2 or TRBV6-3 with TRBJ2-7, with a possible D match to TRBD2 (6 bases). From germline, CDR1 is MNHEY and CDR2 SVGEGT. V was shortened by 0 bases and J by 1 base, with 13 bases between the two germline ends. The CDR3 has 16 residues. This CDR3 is CASSYSTRDFSYEQYF. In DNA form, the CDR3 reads TGTGCCAGCAGTTACTCGACCCGGGACTTTTCCTACGAGCAGTACTTC.

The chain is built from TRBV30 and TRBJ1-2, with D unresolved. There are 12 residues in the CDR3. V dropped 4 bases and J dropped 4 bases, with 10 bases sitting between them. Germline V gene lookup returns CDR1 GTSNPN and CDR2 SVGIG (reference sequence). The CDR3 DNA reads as TGTGCCTGGATCGTTACTTCCTATGGCTACACCTTC. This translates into CAWIVTSYGYTF.

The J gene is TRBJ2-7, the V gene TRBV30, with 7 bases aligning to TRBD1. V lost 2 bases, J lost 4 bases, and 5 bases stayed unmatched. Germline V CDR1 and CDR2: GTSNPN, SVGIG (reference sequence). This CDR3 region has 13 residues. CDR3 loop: CAWSSRGLYEQYF. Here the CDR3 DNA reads TGTGCCTGGAGTAGTAGGGGGCTTTACGAGCAGTACTTC. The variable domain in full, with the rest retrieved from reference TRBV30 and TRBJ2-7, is SQTIHQWPATLVQPVGSPLSLECTVEGTSNPNLYWYRQAAGRGLQLLFYSVGIGQISSEVPQNLSASRPQDRQFILSSKKLLLSDSGFYLCAWSSRGLYEQYFGPGTRLTVT.